Listed here are 10 T cell receptor beta chains from one sample, sequenced in a study of vaccination and CD4 T cells after COVID-19. No antigen has been assigned to these receptors. Noted treatment: approximately nine-day PBMC culture with coronavirus spike peptide pools or control peptides (ViraFEST assay). The Oncomine TCR Beta short-read assay was applied to DNA of cultured CD4+ T cells. Each CDR3 protein is one row after TCRdb ran MiXCR on the PCR reads. Counted here are more than 9,500 distinct CDR3 sequences, around 50% occurring once; the ten biggest clones make up approximately 33%. Sequenced sample: CD4+ T cells from blood, cultured in vitro. The receptors were gathered from a human donor who had recovered from COVID-19.

The V gene is TRBV30, the J gene TRBJ1-5; perhaps TRBD1 as D (5 bases). The CDR3 spans 16 residues. Trimming pared 1 base from V and 0 bases from J, leaving 13 bases between. The germline V gene encodes CDR1 GTSNPN and CDR2 SVGIG (reference sequence). CDR3 protein: CAWSARGRGSNQPQHF. CDR3 nucleotide sequence: TGTGCCTGGAGTGCCCGGGGGAGGGGTAGCAATCAGCCCCAGCATTTT.

The V and J genes are TRBV5-1 and TRBJ1-2; weak D call: TRBD1 (6 bases). Germline CDR1 reads SGHRS; CDR2 reads YFSETQ. Trimming took 4 bases from V and 2 from J, leaving 12 bases between them. This CDR3 is built from 14 residues. CDR3 region: CASSPQGGNYGYTF. The CDR3 DNA reads TGCGCCAGCAGCCCCCAAGGGGGGAACTATGGCTACACCTTC.

This clonotype was counted only a few times. The chain has TRBV6-4 and TRBJ1-6; 7 positions agree with TRBD1. The ends lost 3 bases at V and 5 bases at J; junction bases unmatched: 4. Germline values: CDR1 MRHNA, CDR2 SNTAGT. The CDR3 length is 15 residues. For the CDR3, the DNA is TGTGCCAGCAGTGAAGGGGGACAGAATAATTCACCCCTCCACTTT. This translates into CASSEGGQNNSPLHF.

The J gene is TRBJ1-2, the V gene TRBV10-3, with TRBD1 matching 9 bases. This CDR3 contains 14 residues. The germline gives CDR1 ENHRY, CDR2 SYGVKD. V lost 4 bases to trimming and J lost 11 bases; unmatched junction nucleotides: 11. The CDR3 nucleotides are TGTGCCATCAGTGGATCCGGGACAGGGTCGGGGTACACCTTC. It codes for CAISGSGTGSGYTF.

The rearrangement uses TRBV7-9 and TRBJ2-5; D is unresolved. The CDR3 sequence is 12 residues long. V was shortened by 3 bases and J by 7 bases, with 9 bases between the two germline ends. CDR1 SEHNR and CDR2 FQNEAQ come from the germline V gene (reference sequence). The CDR3 loop is CASSLSLGTQYF. The CDR3 DNA follows: TGTGCCAGCAGCTTGTCTCTGGGGACCCAGTACTTC.

This chain links TRBV12-3 or TRBV12-4 with TRBJ1-5; possible D gene TRBD1, 5 bases. Trimming took 4 bases from V and 2 from J, leaving 12 bases between them. The CDR3 is made up of 15 amino acids. As DNA, the CDR3 is TGTGCCAGCAGTTCCGGGGACGGAGGCAATCAGCCCCAGCATTTT. It encodes CASSSGDGGNQPQHF.

The V gene is TRBV2, the J gene TRBJ1-1, with 8 bases identical to TRBD1. V lost 5 bases and J lost 5; bases outside the gene matches: 10. This CDR3 spans 15 amino acids. Germline values: CDR1 SNHLY, CDR2 FYNNEI. The CDR3 nucleotides read TGTGCCAGCAGTTCCACCCAGGGGGCTCGGACTGAAGCTTTCTTT. Amino acid sequence: CASSSTQGARTEAFF.

The chain joins TRBV27 to TRBJ2-5; TRBD1 agrees at 10 bases. V shed 5 bases, J shed 5 bases, and the junction held 11 bases outside the gene matches. The CDR3 is 16 amino acids. CDR1 MNHEY and CDR2 SMNVEV come from the germline V gene (reference sequence). In DNA, the CDR3 is TGTGCCAGCAGTCCAGGGACAGGGGTCTTCGGGGAGACCCAGTACTTC. Residues: CASSPGTGVFGETQYF.

This chain links TRBV11-2 with TRBJ2-5; maybe TRBD2 (6 bases). The CDR3 has 14 amino acids. The V end was cut by 3 bases, the J end by 2 bases, with 10 bases between. CDR1 SGHAT and CDR2 FQNNGV come from the germline V gene. The CDR3: CASSFQGLQETQYF. The CDR3 coding sequence is TGTGCCAGCAGCTTCCAGGGACTTCAAGAGACCCAGTACTTC.

The chain is built from TRBV19 and TRBJ1-1, with D possibly TRBD1 on 6 matching bases. Germline values: CDR1 LNHDA, CDR2 SQIVND (reference sequence). V lost 1 base to trimming and J lost 1 base, with 7 bases between them. This CDR3 region has 14 residues. This CDR3 is CASSIGRGNTEAFF. In nucleotides, the CDR3 is TGTGCCAGTAGTATAGGCAGGGGGAACACTGAAGCTTTCTTT.